This record covers a single TCR beta chain. The target antigen is unknown. This record belongs to a study of Ad26.COV2.S vaccination and SARS-CoV-2 variants. The study, taken as a whole, reports: Vaccine and placebo groups showed comparable non-spike TCR breadth.

Sequencing was performed with immunoSEQ multiplex PCR; in TCRdb, only in-frame clones are kept and a portion is missing. The repertoire holds some 340,000 clones, with 86% as singletons. J was trimmed by 12 bases and V by 2 bases; bases with no gene match: 10. Germline CDR1 reads SGHTA; CDR2 reads FQGNSA. The CDR3 sequence is 13 residues long. Indicated treatment: over 15 received Ad26.COV2.S at low or high dose, single or two shots; about five received placebo; per-sample allocation not given. Sampling happened 63 days after the first vaccine or placebo injection. The source was peripheral blood, collected in a trial of Ad26.COV2.S vaccine versus placebo. The chain is built from TRBV7-2 and TRBJ2-7, with TRBD1 identical over 7 bases. This TCR was recovered from a person between 18 and 59 years old who received the Ad26.COV2.S COVID-19 vaccine or a placebo. The CDR3 region has the DNA TGTGCCAGCAGCTTACCCGGGACAGACAGTCTGTACTTC. Translated, it gives CASSLPGTDSLYF. Full variable domain (outside the CDR3, taken from reference TRBV7-2 and TRBJ2-7): GAGVSQSPSNKVTEKGKDVELRCDPISGHTALYWYRQSLGQGLEFLIYFQGNSAPDKSGLPSDRFSAERTGGSVSTLTIQRTQQEDSAVYLCASSLPGTDSLYFGPGTRLTVT.